Listed here are 27 T cell receptor beta chains from one sample, sequenced in a study of neoadjuvant anti-PD-1 for oral cavity cancer. Time point of the sample: after neoadjuvant nivolumab, at surgical resection. Libraries were prepared by immunoSEQ multiplex PCR; TCRdb keeps only in-frame clonotypes and omits some of them. The table includes under 7,000 clones, roughly three fifths detected once. Here the sequenced sample was tumor tissue, taken after nivolumab (anti-PD-1) treatment. These receptors all stem from a person between 35 and 79 years old with oral cavity squamous cell carcinoma.

This clone was seen a single time. The V call is TRBV19, the J call TRBJ2-2; TRBD2 might be the D (6 bases). The CDR3 totals 12 residues. Germline V gene data show CDR1 as LNHDA and CDR2 as SQIVND (reference sequence). With 6 bases removed from V and 6 bases from J, the gap between germline ends came to 8 bases. The CDR3 nucleotides read TGTGCCAGTAGCGGGGGTGCCGGGGAGCTGTTTTTT. It is translated as CASSGGAGELFF. The variable domain in full, with the rest retrieved from reference TRBV19 and TRBJ2-2, is DGGITQSPKYLFRKEGQNVTLSCEQNLNHDAMYWYRQDPGQGLRLIYYSQIVNDFQKGDIAEGYSVSREKKESFPLTVTSAQKNPTAFYLCASSGGAGELFFGEGSRLTVL.

This rearrangement joins TRBV9 to TRBJ2-1, with 13 bases that match TRBD2. This CDR3 has 19 amino acids. Unmatched junction bases numbered 10, after V lost 3 bases and J lost 1 base. The germline V gene has CDR1 SGDLS and CDR2 YYNGEE. The CDR3 coding sequence is TGTGCCAGCAGCGGAGGGACTAGCGGGGCCTTGGGGTCCTACAATGAGCAGTTCTTC. It translates to CASSGGTSGALGSYNEQFF.

There are a few counts of this clone. The V and J genes are TRBV27 and TRBJ2-7; 8 nucleotides line up with TRBD1. V lost 5 bases to trimming and J lost 1 base; unmatched junction nucleotides: 7. This CDR3 spans 15 amino acids. Germline V gene data show CDR1 as MNHEY and CDR2 as SMNVEV (reference sequence). The CDR3 DNA reads as TGTGCCAGCAGTCCTTACAGGGGGTTGTCCTACGAGCAGTACTTC. Encoded protein: CASSPYRGLSYEQYF.

V is TRBV5-6 and J is TRBJ1-3; maybe TRBD1 (6 bases). The V and J ends lost 0 bases and 0 bases respectively, with 13 bases between them. The CDR3 has 17 amino acids. Per germline, CDR1 SGHDT and CDR2 YYEEEE. The DNA of the CDR3 is TGTGCCAGCAGCTTGGCAGGGGTCTATACCTCTGGAAACACCATATATTTT. Amino acids: CASSLAGVYTSGNTIYF.

This sequence joins TRBV27 and TRBJ2-4; 7 positions agree with TRBD2. Trimming removed 0 bases from V and 1 base from J; junction bases left unmatched: 0. The CDR3 loop spans 15 amino acids. Germline assignment: CDR1 MNHEY and CDR2 SMNVEV (reference sequence). The CDR3 loop reads CASSLSGGAKNIQYF. CDR3 DNA sequence: TGTGCCAGCAGTTTATCGGGGGGGGCCAAAAACATTCAGTACTTC.

CDR3 sequence reads: CASSPPGQVYNSPLHF. CDR3 in DNA: TGTGCCAGCTCACCACCGGGACAGGTCTATAATTCACCCCTCCACTTT. The gene calls are TRBV18 and TRBJ1-6; TRBD1 matches at 8 bases. This CDR3 is built from 16 residues. Unmatched junction bases numbered 1, after V lost 0 bases and J lost 3 bases. CDR1 KGHSH and CDR2 LQKENI come from the germline V gene.

The J gene is TRBJ2-1, the V gene TRBV28, with 10 bases that match TRBD2. V gave up 3 bases and J gave up 4 bases; unmatched junction bases: 6. Germline V gene data show CDR1 as MDHEN and CDR2 as SYDVKM. The CDR3 runs 16 residues. The CDR3 protein is CASSFHPSGSYNEQFF. CDR3 DNA sequence: TGTGCCAGCAGTTTCCACCCTAGCGGGAGTTACAATGAGCAGTTCTTC.

The chain has TRBV11-2 and TRBJ1-3, with D possibly matching TRBD1 (5 bases). The germline V gene encodes CDR1 SGHAT and CDR2 FQNNGV. Trimming cost V 1 base and J 0 bases, with 10 bases left between them. The CDR3 runs to 16 residues. CDR3: CASSLGQGISGNTIYF. The CDR3 coding sequence is TGTGCCAGCAGCTTAGGTCAGGGCATCTCTGGAAACACCATATATTTT.

About this clone: A read error may produce the germline difference seen at one junction end. The rearrangement links TRBV23-1 to TRBJ1-1; the D gene is possibly TRBD1 (6 bases). TRBV23-1 is marked as an open reading frame, function uncertain. The CDR3 covers 13 residues. CDR3 nucleotides: TGCGTCAGCATCTCTAAAGGGGGGACTGAAGCTTTCTTT. As protein: CVSISKGGTEAFF.

This clone has more than one count but fewer than ten. The chain is built from TRBV4-2 and TRBJ2-3; 9 nucleotides agree with TRBD1. Trimming removed 0 bases from V and 3 bases from J; junction bases left unmatched: 7. The CDR3 has 17 amino acids. The germline V gene encodes CDR1 LGHNA and CDR2 YNFKEQ. CDR3 sequence: CASSQDIGQGYTDTQYF. The CDR3 region has the DNA TGTGCCAGCAGCCAAGACATAGGACAGGGGTATACAGATACGCAGTATTTT.

This clone was observed a few times. The rearrangement links TRBV5-1 to TRBJ1-2; the D is unclear. Germline CDR1 and CDR2: SGHRS and YFSETQ. V lost 1 base and J lost 6, with 16 bases in between. CDR3 length: 15 residues. The CDR3 loop is CASSLSFGSGNGYTF. In nucleotides, the CDR3 is TGCGCCAGCAGCTTGTCGTTCGGATCGGGGAATGGCTACACCTTC.

This clone rates as hyperexpanded. The chain uses TRBV7-9 and TRBJ1-5; 7 positions agree with TRBD1. Per the germline V gene, CDR1 is SEHNR and CDR2 is FQNEAQ (reference sequence). Germline trimming cut 3 bases from V and 4 bases from J; bases unmatched to any gene: 0. The CDR3 consists of 13 residues. The CDR3 region has the DNA TGTGCCAGCAGCTTGACAGGGAATCAGCCCCAGCATTTT. Its protein product is CASSLTGNQPQHF.

This clone has just a few counts. V and J are TRBV6-5 and TRBJ1-5, with D perhaps matching TRBD1 (6 bases). There are 14 residues in the CDR3. Germline V gene sequence: CDR1 MNHEY, CDR2 SVGAGI. Trimming stripped 5 bases from V and 0 bases from J, with 8 bases between. The CDR3 is CASSTGTSNQPQHF. The CDR3 nucleotides read TGTGCCAGCAGTACAGGGACTAGCAATCAGCCCCAGCATTTT.

The CDR3 loop is CASSWGQQNTEAFF. CDR3 in DNA: TGTGCCAGCAGTTGGGGACAACAGAACACTGAAGCTTTCTTT. J is TRBJ1-1 and V is TRBV6-1; a weak D match, TRBD1 (6 bases). CDR3 length equals 14 residues. The V and J ends lost 5 bases and 1 base respectively, with 11 bases between them. Germline V gene data show CDR1 as MNHNS and CDR2 as SASEGT.

This clone was found a few times. The V call is TRBV4-2, the J call TRBJ2-5; 11 positions agree with TRBD2. The CDR3 totals 16 residues. Germline V gene data show CDR1 as LGHNA and CDR2 as YNFKEQ. The J segment lost 2 bases and the V segment lost 0 bases, leaving 2 bases of the junction unmatched. CDR3 DNA sequence: TGTGCCAGCAGCCAAGAACTAGCGGGGGATCAAGAGACCCAGTACTTC. As protein: CASSQELAGDQETQYF.

The table lists this clone with a few counts. V and J are TRBV19 and TRBJ1-3; no clear D. The CDR3 has 13 residues. Per germline, CDR1 LNHDA and CDR2 SQIVND (reference sequence). V was trimmed by 6 bases and J by 0 bases, leaving 6 bases between them. The CDR3 is CASRIDSGNTIYF. Written as DNA, the CDR3 is TGTGCCAGTAGGATCGACTCTGGAAACACCATATATTTT.

This chain connects TRBV15 to TRBJ1-4; D is unclear. This CDR3 has 13 amino acids. The germline V gene has CDR1 LNHNV and CDR2 YYDKDF (reference sequence). Trimming left V 3 bases short and J 8 bases short, with 10 bases between. The CDR3 loop is CATSSMGGEKLFF. The DNA of the CDR3 is TGTGCCACCAGCAGCATGGGAGGAGAAAAACTGTTTTTT.

This clone was counted only a few times. The genes are TRBV27 and TRBJ1-5; no firm D call. With 0 bases removed from V and 2 bases from J, the gap between germline ends came to 11 bases. The length of the CDR3 is 16 residues. CDR1 and CDR2 (germline): MNHEY, SMNVEV (reference sequence). The CDR3 sequence is CASSLSQVTGNQPQHF. The CDR3 DNA reads as TGTGCCAGCAGTTTATCCCAGGTGACGGGCAATCAGCCCCAGCATTTT.

The rearrangement joins TRBV5-1 to TRBJ2-3; D is undetermined. V was cut by 2 bases and J by 2 bases, with 6 bases left in between. Germline V lookup: CDR1 SGHRS, CDR2 YFSETQ. The CDR3 extends over 13 amino acids. As DNA, the CDR3 is TGCGCCAGCAGCTTCGACAACACAGATACGCAGTATTTT. Amino acid sequence: CASSFDNTDTQYF.

This clone was observed a handful of times. The genes are TRBV5-1 and TRBJ2-5; D is possibly TRBD1 or TRBD2 (5 bases each). The ends were cut back, 0 bases at V and 4 bases at J, with 13 bases in the middle. The germline gives CDR1 SGHRS, CDR2 YFSETQ. This CDR3 region has 15 residues. This chain's CDR3 is CASSLVGDVGETQYF. CDR3 nucleotide sequence: TGCGCCAGCAGCTTGGTTGGGGACGTTGGAGAGACCCAGTACTTC.

This clone was observed a handful of times. The gene calls are TRBV7-8 and TRBJ2-7; 15 bases are shared with TRBD2. Germline CDR1 SGHVS, CDR2 FQNEAQ. The CDR3 is 20 residues long. The V and J ends lost 0 bases and 1 base, in that order; junction bases with no gene match: 10. CDR3 protein: CASSLAWTSGGDPPSYEQYF. CDR3 bases: TGTGCCAGCAGCTTAGCGTGGACTAGCGGGGGGGATCCGCCTTCCTACGAGCAGTACTTC.

The J gene is TRBJ2-5, the V gene TRBV4-2, with TRBD1 matching over 11 bases. The germline V gene encodes CDR1 LGHNA and CDR2 YNFKEQ. This CDR3 region has 14 residues. Trimming cost V 4 bases and J 5 bases; bases outside gene matches: 3. The CDR3 nucleotides are TGTGCCAGCAGCCCGGGACAGGGGGAGGAGACCCAGTACTTC. Protein: CASSPGQGEETQYF.

The CDR3 DNA reads as TGTGCCAGTCATACCTTAACAGGGGGTGTCTCTGAAGCTTTCTTT. This translates into CASHTLTGGVSEAFF. The V gene is TRBV19, the J gene TRBJ1-1, with 8 bases aligning to TRBD1. Trimming at V came to 8 bases and at J to 6 bases, leaving 14 bases not matched to a gene. Germline CDR1 and CDR2: LNHDA and SQIVND (reference sequence). The CDR3 runs 15 residues.

V is TRBV11-2 and J is TRBJ2-1, with TRBD2 identical over 15 bases. CDR1 is SGHAT and CDR2 is FQNNGV in the germline V gene. The CDR3 has 17 amino acids. The junction had 9 bases not matched to a gene; V was cut back by 5 bases and J by 7 bases. The CDR3 reads CASSLRTSGRVYNEQFF. Here the CDR3 DNA reads TGTGCCAGCAGCCTAAGGACTAGCGGGAGGGTTTATAATGAGCAGTTCTTC.

The chain combines TRBV19 with TRBJ1-1; D uncertain. V shed 0 bases and J shed 5 bases, with 10 bases lying between them. The germline CDR1 and CDR2 sequences are LNHDA and SQIVND (reference sequence). The CDR3 has 14 residues. In nucleotides, the CDR3 is TGTGCCAGTAGTATAGATAGGTTGACGACTGAAGCTTTCTTT. Translation: CASSIDRLTTEAFF.

The V call is TRBV5-1, the J call TRBJ2-4; 9 positions match TRBD2. The germline CDR1 and CDR2 sequences are SGHRS and YFSETQ. V trimming: 4 bases; J trimming: 7 bases; junction bases outside the gene matches: 6. The CDR3 extends over 14 amino acids. The chain's CDR3 is CASSLPSGDNIQYF. The DNA of the CDR3 is TGCGCCAGCAGCCTTCCTAGCGGGGATAACATTCAGTACTTC.

This clone has a single count. The chain recombines TRBV6-1 with TRBJ1-5; TRBD1 matches at 7 bases. V lost 8 bases to trimming and J lost 4 bases; unmatched junction nucleotides: 11. The CDR3 is 15 amino acids. Germline CDR1 MNHNS, CDR2 SASEGT. The chain's CDR3 is CASQGQLSRNQPQHF. In DNA, the CDR3 is TGTGCCAGCCAGGGACAGCTAAGTAGGAATCAGCCCCAGCATTTT.